The T cell receptor beta chain under discussion was sequenced for a study of blood T cell repertoires in COVID-19. Using immunoSEQ multiplex PCR, the repertoire was profiled, and TCRdb retains in-frame clones only, with some absent. The table lists fewer than 500,000 clones, approximately 87% of them singletons. The germline gives CDR1 MNHEY, CDR2 SVGAGI. Trimming pared 7 bases from V and 2 bases from J, leaving 11 bases between. The CDR3 contains 13 residues. Sequenced: PBMCs or T cells enriched from blood (not recorded which). The rearrangement links TRBV6-5 to TRBJ1-2; D remains unclear. The clonotype comes from a young man who had recovered from COVID-19. The DNA for the CDR3 is TGTGCCAGCAACGAGGGCTCAAACTATGGCTACACCTTC. It translates to CASNEGSNYGYTF.